This record covers a single T cell receptor (beta chain). Its antigen remains unknown. TCRdb analysed the RACE reads with MiXCR anew, one entry per CDR3 protein. The data hold about 120,000 distinct CDR3 sequences, with 13% observed a single time. The ends lost 6 bases at V and 3 bases at J; junction bases unmatched: 9. The CDR3 length is 15 residues. The data stem from a study of human T cells and chemical hapten exposure. Study-level background: 2% DPC was applied to approximately 2 cm by approximately 2 cm of upper inner arm skin for sensitization. Diphenylcyclopropenone was applied weekly to patients' scalps across the roughly 24-week study.

Study-wide findings and caveats: Relative to control repertoires, expanded TCRs gave rise to significantly more large CDR3 similarity clusters.

Time point indicated: pre-sensitization, week 0. Indicated treatment: therapeutic diphenylcyclopropenone sensitization with weekly scalp DPC. The starting material, unfractionated whole blood, was used for total RNA extraction. The chain is built from TRBV12-3 or TRBV12-4 and TRBJ2-7; 9 bases are a match to TRBD1. This receptor was identified in a woman aged 18-29 years with alopecia areata. Some clones in this sample may be carry-over from other donors' samples. Source: whole blood, taken in connection with sensitization to the hapten diphenylcyclopropenone (DPC). The chain's CDR3 is CASSPGQGTNYEQYF. The DNA of the CDR3 is TGTGCCAGCAGCCCCGGACAGGGGACTAACTACGAGCAGTACTTC.